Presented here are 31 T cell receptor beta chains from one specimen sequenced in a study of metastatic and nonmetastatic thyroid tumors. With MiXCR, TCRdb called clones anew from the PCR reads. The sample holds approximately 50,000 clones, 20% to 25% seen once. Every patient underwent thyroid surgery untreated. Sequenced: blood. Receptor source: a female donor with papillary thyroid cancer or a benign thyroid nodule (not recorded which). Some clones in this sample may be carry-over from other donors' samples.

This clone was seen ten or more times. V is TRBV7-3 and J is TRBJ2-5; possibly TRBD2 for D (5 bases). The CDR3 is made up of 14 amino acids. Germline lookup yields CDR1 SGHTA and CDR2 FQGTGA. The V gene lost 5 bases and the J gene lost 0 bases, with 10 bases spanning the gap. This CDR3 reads CASSPTGYQETQYF. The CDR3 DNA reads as TGTGCCAGCAGCCCGACGGGGTACCAAGAGACCCAGTACTTC.

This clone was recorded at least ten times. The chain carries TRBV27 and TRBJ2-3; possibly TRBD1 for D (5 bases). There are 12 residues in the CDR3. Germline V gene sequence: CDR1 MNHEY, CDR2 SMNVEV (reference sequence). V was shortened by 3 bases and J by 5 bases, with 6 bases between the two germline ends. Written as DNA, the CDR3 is TGTGCCAGCAGTTTCGACAGAGATACGCAGTATTTT. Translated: CASSFDRDTQYF.

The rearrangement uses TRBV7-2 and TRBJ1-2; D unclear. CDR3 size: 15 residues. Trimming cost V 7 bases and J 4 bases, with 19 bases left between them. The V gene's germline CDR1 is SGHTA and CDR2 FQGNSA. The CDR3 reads CASISYERAGYGYTF. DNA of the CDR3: TGTGCCAGCATCTCCTACGAGAGGGCGGGCTATGGCTACACCTTC.

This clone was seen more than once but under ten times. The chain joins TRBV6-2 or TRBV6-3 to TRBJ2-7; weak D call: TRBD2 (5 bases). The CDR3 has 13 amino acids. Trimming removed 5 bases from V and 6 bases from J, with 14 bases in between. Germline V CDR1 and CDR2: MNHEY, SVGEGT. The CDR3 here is CASSRGLVGEQYF. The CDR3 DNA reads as TGTGCCAGCAGTCGCGGACTGGTCGGCGAGCAGTACTTC.

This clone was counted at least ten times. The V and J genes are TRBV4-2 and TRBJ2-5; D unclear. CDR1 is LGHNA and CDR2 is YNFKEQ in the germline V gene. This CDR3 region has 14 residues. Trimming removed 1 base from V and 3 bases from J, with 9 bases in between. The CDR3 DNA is TGTGCCAGCAGCCAAGTTGGCGATAAAGAGACCCAGTACTTC. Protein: CASSQVGDKETQYF.

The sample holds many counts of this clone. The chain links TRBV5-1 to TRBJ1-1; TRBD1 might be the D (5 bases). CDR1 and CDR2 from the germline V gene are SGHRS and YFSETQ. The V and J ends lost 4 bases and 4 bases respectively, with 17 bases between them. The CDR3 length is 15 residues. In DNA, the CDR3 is TGCGCCAGCAGCCGAAGCTCAGGGTGGGGCACTGAAGCTTTCTTT. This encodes CASSRSSGWGTEAFF.

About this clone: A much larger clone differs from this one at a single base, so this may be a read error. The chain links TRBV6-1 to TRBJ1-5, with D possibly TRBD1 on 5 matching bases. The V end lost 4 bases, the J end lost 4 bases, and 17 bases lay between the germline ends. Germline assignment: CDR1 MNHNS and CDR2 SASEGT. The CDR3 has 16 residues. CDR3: CASSVTLKGLNQPQHF. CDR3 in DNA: TGTGCCAGCAGTGTCACCCTCAAGGGGTTAAATCAGCCCCAGCATTTT.

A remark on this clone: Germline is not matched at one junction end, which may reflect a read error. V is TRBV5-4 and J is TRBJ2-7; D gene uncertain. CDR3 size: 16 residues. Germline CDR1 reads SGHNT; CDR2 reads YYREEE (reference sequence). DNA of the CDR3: TGTGCCAGCATCTTGGTACGGGCAGGTAGCTCCTACGAGCAGTACTTC. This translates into CASILVRAGSSYEQYF.

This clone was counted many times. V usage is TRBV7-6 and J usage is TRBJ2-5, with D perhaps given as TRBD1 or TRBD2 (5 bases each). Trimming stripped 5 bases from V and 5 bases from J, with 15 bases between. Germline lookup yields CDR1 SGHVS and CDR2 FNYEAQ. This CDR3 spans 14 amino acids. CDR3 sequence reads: CASSDGTIRETQYF. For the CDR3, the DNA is TGTGCCAGCAGCGATGGGACGATACGGGAGACCCAGTACTTC.

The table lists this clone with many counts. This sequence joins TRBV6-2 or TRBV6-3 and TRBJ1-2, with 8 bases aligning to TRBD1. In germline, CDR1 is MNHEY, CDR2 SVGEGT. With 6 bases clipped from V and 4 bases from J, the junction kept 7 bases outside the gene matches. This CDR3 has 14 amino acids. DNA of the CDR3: TGTGCCAGCAGCCTCCGGGACAGGATCTATGGCTACACCTTC. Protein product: CASSLRDRIYGYTF.

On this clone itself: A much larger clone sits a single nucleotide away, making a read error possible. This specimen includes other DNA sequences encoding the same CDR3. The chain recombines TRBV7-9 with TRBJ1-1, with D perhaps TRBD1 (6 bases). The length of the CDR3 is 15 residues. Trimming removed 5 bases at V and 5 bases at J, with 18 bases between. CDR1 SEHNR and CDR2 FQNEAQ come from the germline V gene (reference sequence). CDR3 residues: CASSPPGGGDTEAFF. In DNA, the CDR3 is TGTGCCAGCAGCCCACCGGGGGGCGGTGATACTGAAGCTTTCTTT. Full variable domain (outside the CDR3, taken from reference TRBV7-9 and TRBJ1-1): DTGVSQNPRHKITKRGQNVTFRCDPISEHNRLYWYRQTLGQGPEFLTYFQNEAQLEKSRLLSDRFSAERPKGSFSTLEIQRTEQGDSAMYLCASSPPGGGDTEAFFGQGTRLTVV.

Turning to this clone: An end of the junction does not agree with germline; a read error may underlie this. Here the CDR3 reads CSASGRLAGARTDKQYF. Here the CDR3 DNA reads TGCAGTGCTAGTGGCCGACTAGCGGGAGCCCGCACAGATAAGCAGTATTTT. The chain has TRBV20-1 and TRBJ2-3, with 12 nucleotides matching TRBD2. Germline CDR1 DFQATT, CDR2 SNEGSKA (reference sequence). The CDR3 contains 17 residues.

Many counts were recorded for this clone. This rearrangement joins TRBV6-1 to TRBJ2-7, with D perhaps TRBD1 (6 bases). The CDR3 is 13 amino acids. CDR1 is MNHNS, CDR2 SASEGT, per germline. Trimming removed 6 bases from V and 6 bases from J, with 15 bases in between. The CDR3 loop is CASRGTGQGEQYF. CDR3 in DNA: TGTGCCAGCAGGGGAACAGGGCAGGGCGAGCAGTACTTC.

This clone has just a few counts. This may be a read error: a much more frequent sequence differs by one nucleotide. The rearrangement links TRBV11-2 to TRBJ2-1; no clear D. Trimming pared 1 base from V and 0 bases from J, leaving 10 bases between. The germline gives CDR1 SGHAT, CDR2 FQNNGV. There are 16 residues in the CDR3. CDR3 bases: TGTGCCAGCAGCTTAGGTGGCTTTCGCTCCTACAATGAGCAGTTCTTC. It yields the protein CASSLGGFRSYNEQFF. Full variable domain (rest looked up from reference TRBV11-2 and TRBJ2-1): EAGVAQSPRYKIIEKRQSVAFWCNPISGHATLYWYQQILGQGPKLLIQFQNNGVVDDSQLPKDRFSAERLKGVDSTLKIQPAKLEDSAVYLCASSLGGFRSYNEQFFGPGTRLTVL.

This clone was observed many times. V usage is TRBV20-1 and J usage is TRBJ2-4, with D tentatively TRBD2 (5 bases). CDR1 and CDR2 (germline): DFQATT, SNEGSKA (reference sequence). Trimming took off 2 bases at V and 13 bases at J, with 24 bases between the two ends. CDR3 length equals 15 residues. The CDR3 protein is CSARLAAVGGSLQYF. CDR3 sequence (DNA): TGCAGTGCTAGACTGGCGGCGGTTGGCGGGTCCTTGCAGTACTTC.

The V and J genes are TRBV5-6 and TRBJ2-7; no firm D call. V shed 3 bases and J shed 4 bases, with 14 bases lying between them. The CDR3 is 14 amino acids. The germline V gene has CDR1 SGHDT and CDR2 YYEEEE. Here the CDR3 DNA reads TGTGCCAGCAGCTATACTGTCGTGAGTTACGAGCAGTACTTC. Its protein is CASSYTVVSYEQYF.

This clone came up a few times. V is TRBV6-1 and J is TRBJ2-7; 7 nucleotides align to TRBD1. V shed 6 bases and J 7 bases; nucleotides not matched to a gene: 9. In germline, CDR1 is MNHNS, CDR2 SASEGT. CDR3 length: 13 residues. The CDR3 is CASSRTGREEQYF. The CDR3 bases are TGTGCCAGCAGCAGGACAGGCCGGGAAGAGCAGTACTTC.

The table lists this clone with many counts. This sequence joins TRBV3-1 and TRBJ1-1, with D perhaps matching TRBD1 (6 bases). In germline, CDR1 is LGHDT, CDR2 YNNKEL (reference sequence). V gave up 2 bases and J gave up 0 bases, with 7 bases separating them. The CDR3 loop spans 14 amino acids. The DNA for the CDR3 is TGTGCCAGCAGCCAAAGGGACATGAACACTGAAGCTTTCTTT. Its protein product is CASSQRDMNTEAFF. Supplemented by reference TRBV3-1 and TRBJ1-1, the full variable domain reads DTAVSQTPKYLVTQMGNDKSIKCEQNLGHDTMYWYKQDSKKFLKIMFSYNNKELIINETVPNRFSPKSPDKAHLNLHINSLELGDSAVYFCASSQRDMNTEAFFGQGTRLTVV.

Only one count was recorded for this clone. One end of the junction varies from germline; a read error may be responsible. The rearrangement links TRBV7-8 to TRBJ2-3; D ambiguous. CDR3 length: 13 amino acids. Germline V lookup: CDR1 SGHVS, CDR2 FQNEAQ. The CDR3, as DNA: TGTGCCATCAGCTTACGGTGCACAGATACGCAGTATTTT. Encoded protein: CAISLRCTDTQYF.

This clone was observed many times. CDR3 sequence: CASSQRTSGTYEQYF. The DNA of the CDR3 is TGTGCCAGCAGTCAAAGGACTAGCGGGACCTACGAGCAGTACTTC. The V call is TRBV7-2, the J call TRBJ2-7, with 12 bases lining up with TRBD2. CDR3 length equals 15 residues. J was trimmed by 2 bases and V by 6 bases; bases with no gene match: 5. CDR1 SGHTA and CDR2 FQGNSA come from the germline V gene.

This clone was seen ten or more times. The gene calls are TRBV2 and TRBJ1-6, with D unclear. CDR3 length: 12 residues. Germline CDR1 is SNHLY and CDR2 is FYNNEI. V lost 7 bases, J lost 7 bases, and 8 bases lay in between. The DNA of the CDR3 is TGTGCCAGCACCCACTCGAATTCACCCCTCCACTTT. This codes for CASTHSNSPLHF.

The CDR3 DNA reads as TGTGCCAGCAGCTTCGGAGGGCAGGGGGCGAACTATGGCTACACCTTC. This sequence encodes CASSFGGQGANYGYTF. The chain carries TRBV11-2 and TRBJ1-2; 8 nucleotides line up with TRBD1. The CDR3 extends over 16 amino acids. Germline V lookup: CDR1 SGHAT, CDR2 FQNNGV. Unmatched junction bases numbered 8, after V lost 3 bases and J lost 2 bases.

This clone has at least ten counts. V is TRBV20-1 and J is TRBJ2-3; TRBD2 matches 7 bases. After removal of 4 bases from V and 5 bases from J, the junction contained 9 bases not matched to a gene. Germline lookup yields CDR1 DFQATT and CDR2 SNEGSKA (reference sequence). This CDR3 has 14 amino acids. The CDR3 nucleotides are TGCAGTGCTAAGGACTCCGGGAGGATAGATACGCAGTATTTT. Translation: CSAKDSGRIDTQYF.

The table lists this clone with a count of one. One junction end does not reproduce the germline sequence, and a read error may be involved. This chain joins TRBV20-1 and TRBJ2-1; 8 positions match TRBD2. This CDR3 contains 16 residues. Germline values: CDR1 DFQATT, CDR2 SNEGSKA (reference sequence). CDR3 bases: TGCAGTGCTAGAGACCGATTTGTCCGGGAGGGCGATGCGCAGTGCTTC. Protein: CSARDRFVREGDAQCF.

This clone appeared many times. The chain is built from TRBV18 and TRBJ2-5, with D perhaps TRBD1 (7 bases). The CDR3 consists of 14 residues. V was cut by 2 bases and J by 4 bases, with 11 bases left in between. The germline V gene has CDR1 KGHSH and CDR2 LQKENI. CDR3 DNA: TGTGCCAGCTCACCAAGCCAGGGGGGAGAGACCCAGTACTTC. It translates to CASSPSQGGETQYF.

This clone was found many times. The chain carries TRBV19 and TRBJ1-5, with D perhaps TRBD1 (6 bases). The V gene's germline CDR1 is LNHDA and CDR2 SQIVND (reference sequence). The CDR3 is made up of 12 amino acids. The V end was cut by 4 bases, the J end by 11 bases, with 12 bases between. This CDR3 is CASSRGLLAQHF. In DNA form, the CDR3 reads TGTGCCAGTAGTAGGGGGCTGTTAGCCCAGCATTTT. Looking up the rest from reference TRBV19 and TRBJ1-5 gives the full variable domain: DGGITQSPKYLFRKEGQNVTLSCEQNLNHDAMYWYRQDPGQGLRLIYYSQIVNDFQKGDIAEGYSVSREKKESFPLTVTSAQKNPTAFYLCASSRGLLAQHFGDGTRLSIL.

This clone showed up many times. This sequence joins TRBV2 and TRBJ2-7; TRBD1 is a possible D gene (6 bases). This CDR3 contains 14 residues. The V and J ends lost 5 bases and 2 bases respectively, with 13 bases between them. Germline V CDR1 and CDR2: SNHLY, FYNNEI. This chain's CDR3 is CASSLNRAPYEQYF. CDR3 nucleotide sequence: TGTGCCAGCAGTTTAAACAGGGCTCCCTACGAGCAGTACTTC.

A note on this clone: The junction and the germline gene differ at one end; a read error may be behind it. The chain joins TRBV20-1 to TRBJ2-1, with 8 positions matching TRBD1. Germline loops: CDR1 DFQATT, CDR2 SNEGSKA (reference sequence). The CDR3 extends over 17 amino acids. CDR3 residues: CGARLQQGARGRDEQFF. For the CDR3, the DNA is TGCGGTGCTAGACTCCAGCAGGGGGCGAGAGGTCGAGATGAGCAGTTCTTC.

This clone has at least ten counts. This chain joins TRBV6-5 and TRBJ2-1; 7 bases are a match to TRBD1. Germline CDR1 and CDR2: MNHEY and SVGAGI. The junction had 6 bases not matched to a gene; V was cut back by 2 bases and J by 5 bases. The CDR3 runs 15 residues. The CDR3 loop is CASSYRYGTDNEQFF. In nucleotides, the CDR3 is TGTGCCAGCAGTTACAGGTACGGGACAGACAATGAGCAGTTCTTC.

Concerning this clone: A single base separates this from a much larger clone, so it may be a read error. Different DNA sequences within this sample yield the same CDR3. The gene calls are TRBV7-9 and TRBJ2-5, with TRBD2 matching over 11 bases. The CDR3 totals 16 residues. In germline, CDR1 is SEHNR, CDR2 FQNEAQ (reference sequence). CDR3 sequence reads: CASSHVTLAGEETQYF. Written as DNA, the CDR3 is TGTGCCAGCAGCCACGTAACACTAGCGGGAGAGGAGACACAGTACTTC.

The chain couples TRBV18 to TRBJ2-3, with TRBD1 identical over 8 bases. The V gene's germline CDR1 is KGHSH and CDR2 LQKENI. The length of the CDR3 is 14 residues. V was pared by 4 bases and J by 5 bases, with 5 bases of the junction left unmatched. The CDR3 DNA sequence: TGTGCCAGCTCACGCGACAGGGGCTTAGATACGCAGTATTTT. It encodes CASSRDRGLDTQYF.